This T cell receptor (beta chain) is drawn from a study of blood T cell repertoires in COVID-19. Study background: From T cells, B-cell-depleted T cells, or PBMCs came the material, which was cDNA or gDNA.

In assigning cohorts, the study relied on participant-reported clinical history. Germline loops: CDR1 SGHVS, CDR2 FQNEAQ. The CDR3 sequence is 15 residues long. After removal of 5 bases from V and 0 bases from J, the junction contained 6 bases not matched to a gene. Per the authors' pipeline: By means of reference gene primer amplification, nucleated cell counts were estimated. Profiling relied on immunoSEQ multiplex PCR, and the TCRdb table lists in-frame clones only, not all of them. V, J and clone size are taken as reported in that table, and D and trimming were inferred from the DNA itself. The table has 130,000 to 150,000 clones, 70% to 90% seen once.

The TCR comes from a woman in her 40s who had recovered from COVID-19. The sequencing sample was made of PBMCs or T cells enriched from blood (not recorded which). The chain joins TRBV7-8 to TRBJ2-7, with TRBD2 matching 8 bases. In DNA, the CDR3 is TGTGCCAGCAGCCCAGGACTAGCTAGCTCCTACGAGCAGTACTTC. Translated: CASSPGLASSYEQYF.